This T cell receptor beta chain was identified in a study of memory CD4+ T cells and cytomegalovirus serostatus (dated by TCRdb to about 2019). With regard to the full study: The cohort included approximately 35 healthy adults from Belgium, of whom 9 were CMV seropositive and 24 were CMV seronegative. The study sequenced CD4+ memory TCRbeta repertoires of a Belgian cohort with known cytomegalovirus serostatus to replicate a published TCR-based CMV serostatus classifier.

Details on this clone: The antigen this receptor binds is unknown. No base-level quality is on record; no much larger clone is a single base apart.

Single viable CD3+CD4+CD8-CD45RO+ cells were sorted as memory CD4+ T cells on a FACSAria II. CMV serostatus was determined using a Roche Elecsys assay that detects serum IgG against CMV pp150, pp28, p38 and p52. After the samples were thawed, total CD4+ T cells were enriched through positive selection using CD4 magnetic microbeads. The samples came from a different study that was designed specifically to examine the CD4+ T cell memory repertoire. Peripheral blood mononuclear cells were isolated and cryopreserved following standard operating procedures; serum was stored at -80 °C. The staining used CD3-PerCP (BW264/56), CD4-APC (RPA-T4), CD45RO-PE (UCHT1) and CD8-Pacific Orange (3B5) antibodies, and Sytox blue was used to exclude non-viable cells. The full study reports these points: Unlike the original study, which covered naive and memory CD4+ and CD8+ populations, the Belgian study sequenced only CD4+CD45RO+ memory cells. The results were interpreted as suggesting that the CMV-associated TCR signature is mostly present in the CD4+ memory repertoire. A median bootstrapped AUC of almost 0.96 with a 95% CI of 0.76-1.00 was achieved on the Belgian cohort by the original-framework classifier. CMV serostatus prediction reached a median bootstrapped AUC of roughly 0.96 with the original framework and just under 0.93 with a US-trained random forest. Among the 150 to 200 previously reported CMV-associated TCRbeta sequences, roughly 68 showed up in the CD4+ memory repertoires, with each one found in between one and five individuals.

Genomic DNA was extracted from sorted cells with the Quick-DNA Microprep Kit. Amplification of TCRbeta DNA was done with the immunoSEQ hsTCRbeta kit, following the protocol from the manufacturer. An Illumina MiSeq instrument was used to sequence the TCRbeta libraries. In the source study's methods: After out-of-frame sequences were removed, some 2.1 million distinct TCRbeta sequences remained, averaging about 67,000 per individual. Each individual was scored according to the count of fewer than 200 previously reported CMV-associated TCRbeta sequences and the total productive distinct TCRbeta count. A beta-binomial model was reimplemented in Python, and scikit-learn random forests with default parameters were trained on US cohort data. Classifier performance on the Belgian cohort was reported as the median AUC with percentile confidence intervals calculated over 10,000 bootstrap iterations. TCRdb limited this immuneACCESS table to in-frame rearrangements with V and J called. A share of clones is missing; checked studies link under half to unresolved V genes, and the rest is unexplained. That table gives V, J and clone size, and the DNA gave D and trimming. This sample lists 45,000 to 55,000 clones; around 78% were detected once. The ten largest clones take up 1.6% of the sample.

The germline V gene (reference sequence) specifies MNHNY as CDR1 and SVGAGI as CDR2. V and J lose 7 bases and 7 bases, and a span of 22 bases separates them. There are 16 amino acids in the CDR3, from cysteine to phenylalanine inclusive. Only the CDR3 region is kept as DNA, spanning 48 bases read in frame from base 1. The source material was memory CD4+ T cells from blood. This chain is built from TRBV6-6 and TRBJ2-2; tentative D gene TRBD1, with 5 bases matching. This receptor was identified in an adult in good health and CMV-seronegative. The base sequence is TGTGCCAGCATGAGTTTCGGCGGCTCAGGGATCGGGGAGCTGTTTTTT. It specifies CASMSFGGSGIGELFF.